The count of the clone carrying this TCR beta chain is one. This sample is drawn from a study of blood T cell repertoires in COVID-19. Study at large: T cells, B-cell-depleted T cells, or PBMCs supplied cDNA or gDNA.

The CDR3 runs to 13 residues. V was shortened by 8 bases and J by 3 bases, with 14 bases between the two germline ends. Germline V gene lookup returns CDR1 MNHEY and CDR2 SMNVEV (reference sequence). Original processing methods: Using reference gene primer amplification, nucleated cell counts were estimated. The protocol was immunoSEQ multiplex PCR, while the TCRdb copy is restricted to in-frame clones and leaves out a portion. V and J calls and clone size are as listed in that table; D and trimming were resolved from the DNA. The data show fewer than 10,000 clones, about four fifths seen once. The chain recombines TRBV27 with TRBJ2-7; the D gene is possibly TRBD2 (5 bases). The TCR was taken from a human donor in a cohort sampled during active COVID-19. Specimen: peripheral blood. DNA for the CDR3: TGTGCCAGCGCCCGGGATGCATACTACGAGCAGTACTTC. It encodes CASARDAYYEQYF.